In this sample, the clone carrying this T cell receptor (beta chain) turned up a few times. What it recognizes is unknown. This specimen comes from a study of post-analysis software for immune sequencing data. cDNA libraries of TCR beta carried unique molecular identifiers. It was from about 0.98 to 11 million T cells that around 500,000 cDNA molecules came. From the PCR reads, TCRdb called clonotypes with MiXCR, one entry per CDR3 protein. The table lists roughly 670,000 distinct CDR3 sequences, approximately 59% of them singletons, with around 11% in the top ten. General study findings and limits: Compared with controls, patients showed significantly lower normalized Chao1 diversity. A few TRBV segments occurring more often in patients than controls included TRBV5-6, TRBV5-1 and TRBV20-1. The F measure placed samples prepared in the same batch into strongly shared clusters.

V lost 4 bases, J lost 5 bases, and 20 bases lay in between. The CDR3 loop spans 15 amino acids. The V gene's germline CDR1 is DFQATT and CDR2 SNEGSKA (reference sequence). The rearrangement uses TRBV20-1 and TRBJ2-5, with D possibly matching TRBD2 (5 bases). The sequence was obtained from a girl aged 2 to 9 with multiple sclerosis. Sequenced sample: blood. The CDR3 loop reads CSATQAKGRGETQYF. As DNA, the CDR3 is TGCAGTGCTACGCAAGCAAAGGGCCGAGGGGAGACCCAGTACTTC.